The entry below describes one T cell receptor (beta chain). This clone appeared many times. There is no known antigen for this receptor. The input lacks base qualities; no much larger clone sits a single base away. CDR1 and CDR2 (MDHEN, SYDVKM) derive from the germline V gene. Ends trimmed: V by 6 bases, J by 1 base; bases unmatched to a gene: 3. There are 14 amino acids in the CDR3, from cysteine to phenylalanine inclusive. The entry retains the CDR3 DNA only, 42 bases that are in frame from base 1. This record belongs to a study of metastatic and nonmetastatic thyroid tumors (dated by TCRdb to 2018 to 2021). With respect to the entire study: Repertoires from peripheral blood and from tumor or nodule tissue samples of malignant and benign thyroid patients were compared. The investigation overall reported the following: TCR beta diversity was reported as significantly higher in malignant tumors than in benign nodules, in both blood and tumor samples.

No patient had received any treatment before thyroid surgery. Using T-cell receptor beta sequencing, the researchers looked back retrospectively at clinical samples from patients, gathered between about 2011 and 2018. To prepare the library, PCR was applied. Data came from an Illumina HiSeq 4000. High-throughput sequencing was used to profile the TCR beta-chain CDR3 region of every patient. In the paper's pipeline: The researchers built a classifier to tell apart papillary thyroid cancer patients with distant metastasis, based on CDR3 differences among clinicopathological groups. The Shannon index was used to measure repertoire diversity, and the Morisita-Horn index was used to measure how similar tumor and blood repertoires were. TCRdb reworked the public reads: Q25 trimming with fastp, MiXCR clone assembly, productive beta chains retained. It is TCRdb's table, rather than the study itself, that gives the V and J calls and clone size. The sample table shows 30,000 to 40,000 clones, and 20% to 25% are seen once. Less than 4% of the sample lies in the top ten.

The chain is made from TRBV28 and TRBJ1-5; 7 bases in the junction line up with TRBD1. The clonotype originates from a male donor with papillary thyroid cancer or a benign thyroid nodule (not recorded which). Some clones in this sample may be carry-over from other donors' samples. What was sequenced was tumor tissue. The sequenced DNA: TGTGCCAGCAGATTACAGGGGAGCAATCAGCCCCAGCATTTT. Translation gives CASRLQGSNQPQHF.